The 4 T cell receptor beta chains listed next were all sequenced from one sample in a study of response to subunit inactivated influenza vaccine. TCRdb re-called the RT-PCR reads through MiXCR, storing one row per CDR3 protein. The sample shows roughly 520,000 distinct CDR3 sequences, around 25% of them seen only once. The sample in question was CD4+ T cells sorted from PBMCs, obtained less than 6 days after vaccination. All receptors derive from a man aged 50-60 years who received an inactivated influenza vaccine.

The chain recombines TRBV6-2 or TRBV6-3 with TRBJ2-1, with D unclear. Germline CDR1 reads MNHEY; CDR2 reads SVGEGT. The CDR3 length is 12 residues. V was clipped by 7 bases and J by 5 bases, with 9 bases between them. As DNA, the CDR3 is TGTGCCAGCAAACCGACAAACAATGAGCAGTTCTTC. This translates into CASKPTNNEQFF.

The CDR3 protein is CASSPIALDRYF. The CDR3 nucleotides read TGTGCCAGCAGCCCGATCGCCCTAGACAGGTACTTC. V usage is TRBV28 and J usage is TRBJ2-5; possibly TRBD1 for D (5 bases). This CDR3 has 12 amino acids. Per the germline V gene, CDR1 is MDHEN and CDR2 is SYDVKM. Trimming took off 6 bases at V and 13 bases at J, with 18 bases between the two ends.

CDR3 region: CSARDLGRFSYEQYF. The CDR3, as DNA: TGCAGTGCTAGAGATCTCGGCAGATTCTCCTACGAGCAGTACTTC. The rearrangement joins TRBV20-1 to TRBJ2-7; D is unclear. Germline CDR1 is DFQATT and CDR2 is SNEGSKA (reference sequence). Trimming took off 0 bases at V and 0 bases at J, with 12 bases between the two ends. The CDR3 spans 15 residues.

The chain couples TRBV2 to TRBJ2-1; TRBD2 might be the D (6 bases). The V end lost 6 bases, the J end lost 6 bases, and 18 bases lay between the germline ends. The CDR3 has 15 residues. The germline V gene encodes CDR1 SNHLY and CDR2 FYNNEI. DNA of the CDR3: TGTGCCAGCAGGCCGACTAGAGGGCGGGGCAATGAGCAGTTCTTC. Translating it yields CASRPTRGRGNEQFF.